What follows are 16 T cell receptor beta chains derived from one specimen sequenced in a study of T-cell reconstitution after alpha-beta-depleted transplantation in children (dated by TCRdb to between 2015 and 2016). What the treatment or condition label conveys for this sample: allogeneic hematopoietic cell transplantation with graft depleted of TCRalphabeta T cells and CD19 B cells. Libraries came from PCR. TCRdb shows the sequencer as Illumina HiSeq 2500. To normalize quantification of the TCRbeta repertoire, the TCR libraries were built with molecular barcoding that relied on unique molecular identifiers. TCRdb reran the public reads through fastp at Q25 and MiXCR, keeping productive beta chains. Rows are combined by CDR3 protein, so each entry shows the most common genes and DNA. This sample is represented by 200,000 to 250,000 distinct CDR3 sequences; about 7% of them were singletons. Around 5% of the sample comes from the top ten.

The sequencing used PBMCs, collected before TCRalphabeta/CD19-depleted stem cell transplant. The receptors here all came from a boy between 2 and 10 years old with acute lymphoblastic leukemia, due to receive a stem cell transplant.

There are many counts of this clonotype. This rearrangement joins TRBV28 to TRBJ1-1; no reliable D call. The CDR3 contains 15 residues. With 2 bases removed from V and 1 base from J, the gap between germline ends came to 11 bases. The germline gives CDR1 MDHEN, CDR2 SYDVKM. The CDR3 reads CASSLGQSGNTEAFF. DNA for the CDR3: TGTGCCAGCAGTTTAGGGCAGTCGGGGAACACTGAAGCTTTCTTT.

This clonotype has at least ten counts. CDR3 sequence: CASRRDSHTQYF. CDR3 nucleotides: TGTGCCAGCAGAAGGGACTCCCATACGCAGTATTTT. J is TRBJ2-3 and V is TRBV6-5, with D possibly being TRBD2 (6 bases). V lost 6 bases to trimming and J lost 7 bases, with 11 bases between them. This CDR3 has 12 amino acids. Germline V lookup: CDR1 MNHEY, CDR2 SVGAGI.

This clonotype has more than one count but fewer than ten. The chain links TRBV6-5 to TRBJ1-3; 10 positions match TRBD1. The trim removed 2 bases at V and 2 bases at J, leaving 12 bases unmatched. Germline V gene lookup returns CDR1 MNHEY and CDR2 SVGAGI. CDR3 length equals 19 residues. The CDR3 loop is CASSYLTPGQGRAGNTIYF. DNA for the CDR3: TGTGCCAGCAGTTACCTGACTCCGGGACAGGGGCGAGCTGGAAACACCATATATTTT.

There are many counts of this clonotype. This chain joins TRBV20-1 and TRBJ2-2, with TRBD2 matching over 9 bases. V gave up 6 bases and J gave up 4 bases; unmatched junction bases: 9. CDR3 length equals 15 residues. Germline V lookup: CDR1 DFQATT, CDR2 SNEGSKA (reference sequence). CDR3 bases: TGCAGTGCCGGGGGGCGGGGGGGCGCCACCGGGGAGCTGTTTTTT. Translating it yields CSAGGRGGATGELFF.

This clonotype was picked up a small number of times. Here the CDR3 DNA reads TGTGCCAGCAGCTCCAGATACCCGAACACTGAAGCTTTCTTT. Translating it yields CASSSRYPNTEAFF. This chain connects TRBV11-2 to TRBJ1-1; D unresolved. CDR1 is SGHAT and CDR2 is FQNNGV in the germline V gene. V was trimmed by 4 bases and J by 1 base, leaving 10 bases between them. The CDR3 has 14 residues.

This clonotype has a count of ten or more. J is TRBJ1-1 and V is TRBV20-1, with a tentative D call TRBD1 (5 bases). V was shortened by 5 bases and J by 1 base, with 11 bases between the two germline ends. The CDR3 totals 13 residues. The V gene's germline CDR1 is DFQATT and CDR2 SNEGSKA (reference sequence). CDR3 protein: CSARITGNTEAFF. CDR3 nucleotide sequence: TGCAGTGCTCGTATTACAGGGAACACTGAAGCTTTCTTT.

This sequence joins TRBV29-1 and TRBJ1-2; no firm D call. CDR1 and CDR2 from the germline V gene are SQVTM and ANQGSEA. Between the trimmed V and J ends, which lost 6 bases and 4 bases, there was a span of 15 bases. The CDR3 runs 13 residues. The CDR3 DNA sequence: TGCAGCGTGCAATCGCCAGGACCCTATGGCTACACCTTC. Amino acid sequence: CSVQSPGPYGYTF.

This clonotype was detected a few times. The chain joins TRBV9 to TRBJ2-1; TRBD2 matches at 12 bases. This CDR3 spans 14 amino acids. The V gene end was trimmed by 4 bases and the J gene end by 8 bases; junction bases not matched to a gene: 4. The V gene's germline CDR1 is SGDLS and CDR2 YYNGEE. Written as DNA, the CDR3 is TGTGCCAGCAGCCCTAGCGGGGGGGGCGATGAGCAGTTCTTC. It specifies CASSPSGGGDEQFF.

This clonotype occurred once. The chain couples TRBV30 to TRBJ2-1; D could derive from TRBD1 or TRBD2 (5 bases each). Germline CDR1 GTSNPN, CDR2 SVGIG (reference sequence). The CDR3 totals 15 residues. The V gene lost 4 bases and the J gene lost 6 bases, with 19 bases spanning the gap. The CDR3 loop is CAWNEKSVRGNEQFF. The CDR3 region has the DNA TGTGCCTGGAATGAGAAGTCGGTGAGGGGCAATGAGCAGTTCTTC.

This chain links TRBV25-1 with TRBJ2-4; D remains unclear. Trimming cost V 4 bases and J 1 base, with 8 bases left between them. Germline V gene sequence: CDR1 MGHDK, CDR2 SYGVNS. The CDR3 spans 14 residues. CDR3 nucleotide sequence: TGTGCCAGCAGTGCAGGTGTGGCCAAAAACATTCAGTACTTC. It translates to CASSAGVAKNIQYF.

This clonotype was counted a few times. The chain recombines TRBV6-5 with TRBJ1-2; D ambiguous. The V gene lost 0 bases and the J gene lost 2 bases, with 7 bases spanning the gap. CDR3 size: 14 residues. CDR1 is MNHEY and CDR2 is SVGAGI in the germline V gene. The CDR3 nucleotides are TGTGCCAGCAGTTACTCCCCACGAAACTATGGCTACACCTTC. Its protein is CASSYSPRNYGYTF.

This clonotype was detected ten times or more. The chain has TRBV4-2 and TRBJ2-2; D uncertain. Germline lookup yields CDR1 LGHNA and CDR2 YNFKEQ. The CDR3 spans 14 residues. V was cut by 0 bases and J by 6 bases, with 8 bases left in between. The CDR3 protein is CASSQDPGPGELFF. The CDR3 nucleotides read TGTGCCAGCAGCCAAGACCCGGGTCCCGGGGAGCTGTTTTTT.

This clonotype occurred many times. The V and J genes are TRBV20-1 and TRBJ2-7; possibly TRBD2 for D (7 bases). The CDR3 is 14 residues long. The germline V gene has CDR1 DFQATT and CDR2 SNEGSKA (reference sequence). The V and J ends lost 0 bases and 4 bases respectively, with 13 bases between them. The CDR3 loop is CSARDRGGGYEQYF. CDR3 DNA: TGCAGTGCTAGAGATCGAGGGGGGGGATACGAGCAGTACTTC.

This clonotype was found many times. The genes are TRBV20-1 and TRBJ2-5; D is unresolved. This CDR3 contains 17 residues. Germline assignment: CDR1 DFQATT and CDR2 SNEGSKA (reference sequence). V lost 0 bases and J lost 3, with 20 bases in between. The CDR3 region has the DNA TGCAGTGCTAGAGATCTCGTTGGCACAAAAATAAAAGAGACCCAGTACTTC. The encoded protein is CSARDLVGTKIKETQYF.

Ten or more counts support this clonotype. The chain combines TRBV28 with TRBJ1-1, with D hard to call. Trimming cost V 3 bases and J 4 bases, with 15 bases left between them. This CDR3 has 15 amino acids. Germline V lookup: CDR1 MDHEN, CDR2 SYDVKM. CDR3 sequence: CASSFVENLVTEAFF. The CDR3 region has the DNA TGTGCCAGCAGTTTTGTCGAGAATCTGGTCACTGAAGCTTTCTTT.

At least ten counts were recorded for this clonotype. The V call is TRBV4-3, the J call TRBJ1-1; the D gene is possibly TRBD1 (5 bases). Germline V CDR1 and CDR2: LGHNA, YSLEER. Trimming stripped 5 bases from V and 5 bases from J, with 15 bases between. CDR3 size: 14 residues. This CDR3 is CASSGGLHRTEAFF. The CDR3 DNA is TGCGCCAGCAGCGGGGGACTGCACCGGACTGAAGCTTTCTTT.